Sequencing of this T cell receptor (beta chain) was carried out in a study of radiotherapy plus CTLA-4 blockade in lung cancer (dated by TCRdb to about 2018). As for the study more broadly: Among enrolled patients, around 20% had an objective response and roughly 30% reached disease control. Summary of the overall study and its limitations: After treatment with radiotherapy and ipilimumab, TCR clones that originated in tumors expanded in peripheral blood. Early dynamic changes in blood T cell clones, together with increased serum interferon-beta after radiation, were reported as the strongest predictors of response.

A remark on this clone: The antigen it recognizes is unknown. Per-base quality was not reported, and no clone a single base away is much larger than it.

The library was prepared using the immunoSEQ multiplex PCR assay. TCRdb holds this immuneACCESS table with in-frame rearrangements only. Some clones are missing; in checked studies, unresolved V genes explain under half, and the rest has no known cause. Here the sample has approximately 97,000 clones; roughly four fifths occur a single time. More than 0.75% of the sample belongs to the ten largest clones. In this study, focal radiation therapy paired with CTLA-4 blockade (ipilimumab) was tested in patients who had chemo-refractory metastatic non-small-cell lung cancer. This TCR derives from a human donor with non-small cell lung cancer who had stable disease on radiotherapy plus ipilimumab. The specimen comprised peripheral blood, sampled from a patient treated with radiotherapy plus ipilimumab.

The sequenced DNA is TGTGCCAGCAGTTGGGCCCAGGAGCAGTTCTTC. It is translated as CASSWAQEQFF. The sequence links TRBV6-5 to TRBJ2-1, with no confident D gene call. Taken from cysteine to phenylalanine, the CDR3 has 11 residues. The CDR3 DNA has 33 bases and is translated from base 1. According to the germline V gene, CDR1 reads MNHEY and CDR2 reads SVGAGI. Trimming takes 4 bases from V and 10 bases from J, and the germline ends sit 8 bases apart.